The present T cell receptor beta chain was sequenced within a study of blood T cell repertoires in COVID-19. Across the study: The origin of the acute and convalescent COVID-19 samples was the United States, Italy and Spain. PBMCs, B-cell-depleted T cells, or T cells provided the cDNA or gDNA that made up the material.

Study processing details: Reference gene primer amplification gave estimated nucleated cell counts. Assay: immunoSEQ multiplex PCR; the TCRdb copy retains only in-frame clones and omits some. V, J and clone size are taken as reported in that table, and D and trimming were inferred from the DNA itself. The sample has about 200,000 clones, 75% to 95% seen once. The CDR3 is 16 amino acids. The V and J ends lost 0 bases and 9 bases, in that order; junction bases with no gene match: 11. Germline V gene data show CDR1 as MNHEY and CDR2 as SMNVEV (reference sequence). This clone has a single count. The TCR was taken from a man between 45 and 60 years old with acute or convalescent COVID-19. The chain combines TRBV27 with TRBJ1-2, with 9 bases matching TRBD1. The sequenced material came from peripheral blood. CDR3 bases: TGTGCCAGCAGTTTATCGGGTTTGACAGGGGGATATAGCTACACCTTC. It yields the protein CASSLSGLTGGYSYTF.